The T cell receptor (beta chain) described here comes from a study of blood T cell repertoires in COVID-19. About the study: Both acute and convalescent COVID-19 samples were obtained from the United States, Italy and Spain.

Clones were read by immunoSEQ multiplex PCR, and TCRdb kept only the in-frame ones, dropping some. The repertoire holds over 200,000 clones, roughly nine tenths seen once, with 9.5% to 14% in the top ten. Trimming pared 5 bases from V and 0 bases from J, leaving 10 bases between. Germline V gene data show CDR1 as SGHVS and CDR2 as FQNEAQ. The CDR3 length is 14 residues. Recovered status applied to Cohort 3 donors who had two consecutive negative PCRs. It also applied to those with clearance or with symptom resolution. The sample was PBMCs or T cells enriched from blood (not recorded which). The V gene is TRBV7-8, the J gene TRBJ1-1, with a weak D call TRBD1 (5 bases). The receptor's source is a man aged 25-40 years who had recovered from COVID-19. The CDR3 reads CASSPGGMNTEAFF. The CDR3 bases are TGTGCCAGCAGCCCGGGGGGGATGAACACTGAAGCTTTCTTT. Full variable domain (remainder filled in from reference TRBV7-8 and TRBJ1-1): GAGVSQSPRYKVAKRGQDVALRCDPISGHVSLFWYQQALGQGPEFLTYFQNEAQLDKSGLPSDRFFAERPEGSVSTLKIQRTQQEDSAVYLCASSPGGMNTEAFFGQGTRLTVV.